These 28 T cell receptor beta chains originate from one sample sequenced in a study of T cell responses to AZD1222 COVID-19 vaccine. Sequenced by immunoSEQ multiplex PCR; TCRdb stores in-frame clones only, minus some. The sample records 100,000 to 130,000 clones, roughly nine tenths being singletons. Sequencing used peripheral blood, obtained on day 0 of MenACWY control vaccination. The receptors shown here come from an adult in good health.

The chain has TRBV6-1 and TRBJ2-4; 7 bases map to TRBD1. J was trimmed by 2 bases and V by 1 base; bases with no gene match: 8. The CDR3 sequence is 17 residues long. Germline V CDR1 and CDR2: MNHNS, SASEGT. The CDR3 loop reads CASSEVLSGGSKNIQYF. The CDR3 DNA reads TGTGCCAGCAGTGAAGTCCTATCAGGGGGATCCAAAAACATTCAGTACTTC.

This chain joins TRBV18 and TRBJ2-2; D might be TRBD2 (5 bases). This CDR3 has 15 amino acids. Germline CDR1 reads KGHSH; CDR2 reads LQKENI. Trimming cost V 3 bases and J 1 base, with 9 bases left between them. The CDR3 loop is CASSPAGENTGELFF. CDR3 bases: TGTGCCAGCTCACCTGCCGGGGAGAACACCGGGGAGCTGTTTTTT.

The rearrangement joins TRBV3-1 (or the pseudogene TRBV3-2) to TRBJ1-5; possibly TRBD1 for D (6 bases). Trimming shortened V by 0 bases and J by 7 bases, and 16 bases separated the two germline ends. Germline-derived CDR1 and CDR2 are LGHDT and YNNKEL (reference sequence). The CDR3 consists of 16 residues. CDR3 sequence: CASSQDLGGTGQPQHF. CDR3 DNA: TGTGCCAGCAGCCAAGATCTCGGGGGCACGGGACAGCCCCAGCATTTT.

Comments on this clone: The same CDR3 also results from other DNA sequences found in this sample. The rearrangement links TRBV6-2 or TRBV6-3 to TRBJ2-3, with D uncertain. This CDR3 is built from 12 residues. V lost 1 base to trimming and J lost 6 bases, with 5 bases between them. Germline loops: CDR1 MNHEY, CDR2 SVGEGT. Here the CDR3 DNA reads TGTGCCAGCAGTTACTTCCGGGATACGCAGTATTTT. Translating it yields CASSYFRDTQYF.

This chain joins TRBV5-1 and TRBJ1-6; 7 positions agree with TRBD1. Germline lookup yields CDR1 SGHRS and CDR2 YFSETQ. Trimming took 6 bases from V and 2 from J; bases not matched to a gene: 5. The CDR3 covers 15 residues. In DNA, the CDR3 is TGCGCCAGCACCCCTCAGGGGGCCTATAATTCACCCCTCCACTTT. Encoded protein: CASTPQGAYNSPLHF.

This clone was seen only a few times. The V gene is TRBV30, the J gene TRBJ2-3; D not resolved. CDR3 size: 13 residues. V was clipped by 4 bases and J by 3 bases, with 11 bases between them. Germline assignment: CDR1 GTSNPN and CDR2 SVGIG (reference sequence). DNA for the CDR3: TGTGCCTGGATGTTGATCACGACAGATACGCAGTATTTT. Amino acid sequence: CAWMLITTDTQYF.

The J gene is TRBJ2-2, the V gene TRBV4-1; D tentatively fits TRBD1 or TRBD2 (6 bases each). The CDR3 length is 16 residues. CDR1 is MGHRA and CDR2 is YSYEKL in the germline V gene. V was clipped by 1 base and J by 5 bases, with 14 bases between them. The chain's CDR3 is CASSQVSGAVTGELFF. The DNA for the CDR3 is TGCGCCAGCAGCCAAGTTTCGGGGGCCGTAACCGGGGAGCTGTTTTTT.

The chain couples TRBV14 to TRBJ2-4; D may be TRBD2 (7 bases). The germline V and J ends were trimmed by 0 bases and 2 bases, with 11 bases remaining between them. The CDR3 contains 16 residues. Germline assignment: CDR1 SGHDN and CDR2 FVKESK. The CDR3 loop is CASSQEWGGSKNIQYF. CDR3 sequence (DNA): TGTGCCAGCAGCCAAGAGTGGGGGGGCTCCAAAAACATTCAGTACTTC.

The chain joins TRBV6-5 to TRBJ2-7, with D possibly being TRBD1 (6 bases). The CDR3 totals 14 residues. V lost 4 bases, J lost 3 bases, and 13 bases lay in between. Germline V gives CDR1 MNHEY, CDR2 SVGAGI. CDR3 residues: CASSSPGEFYEQYF. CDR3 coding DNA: TGTGCCAGCAGTTCCCCAGGGGAATTCTACGAGCAGTACTTC.

CDR3 protein: CASSLNGLAGTMEDTQYF. CDR3 DNA sequence: TGTGCCAGCAGCCTTAATGGGCTAGCGGGTACCATGGAAGATACGCAGTATTTT. This sequence joins TRBV4-2 and TRBJ2-3, with 8 bases matching TRBD2. Germline loops: CDR1 LGHNA, CDR2 YNFKEQ. This CDR3 region has 18 residues. The V and J ends lost 4 bases and 5 bases, in that order; junction bases with no gene match: 17.

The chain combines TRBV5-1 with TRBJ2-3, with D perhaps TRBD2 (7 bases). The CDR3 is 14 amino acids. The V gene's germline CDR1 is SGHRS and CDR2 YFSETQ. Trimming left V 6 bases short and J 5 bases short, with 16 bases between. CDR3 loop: CASKVGGAGDTQYF. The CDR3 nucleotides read TGCGCCAGCAAGGTTGGGGGGGCCGGAGATACGCAGTATTTT.

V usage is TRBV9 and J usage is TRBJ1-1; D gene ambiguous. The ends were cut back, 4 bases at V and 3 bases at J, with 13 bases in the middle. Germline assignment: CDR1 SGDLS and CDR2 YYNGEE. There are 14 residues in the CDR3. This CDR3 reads CASSSSDGDTEAFF. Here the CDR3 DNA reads TGTGCCAGCAGCTCGTCGGATGGGGACACTGAAGCTTTCTTT.

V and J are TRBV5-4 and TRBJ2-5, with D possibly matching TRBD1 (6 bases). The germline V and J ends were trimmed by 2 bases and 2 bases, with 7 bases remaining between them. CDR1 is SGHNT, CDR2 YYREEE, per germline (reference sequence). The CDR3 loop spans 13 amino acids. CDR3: CASSFGQQETQYF. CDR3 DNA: TGTGCCAGCAGCTTCGGACAGCAAGAGACCCAGTACTTC.

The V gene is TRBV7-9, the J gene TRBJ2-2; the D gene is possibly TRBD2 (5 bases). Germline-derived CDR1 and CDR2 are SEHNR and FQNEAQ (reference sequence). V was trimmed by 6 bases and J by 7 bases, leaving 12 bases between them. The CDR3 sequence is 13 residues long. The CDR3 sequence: CASSQNRDGELFF. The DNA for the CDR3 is TGTGCCAGCAGTCAGAACCGGGACGGGGAGCTGTTTTTT. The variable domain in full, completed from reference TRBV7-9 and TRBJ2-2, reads DTGVSQNPRHKITKRGQNVTFRCDPISEHNRLYWYRQTLGQGPEFLTYFQNEAQLEKSRLLSDRFSAERPKGSFSTLEIQRTEQGDSAMYLCASSQNRDGELFFGEGSRLTVL.

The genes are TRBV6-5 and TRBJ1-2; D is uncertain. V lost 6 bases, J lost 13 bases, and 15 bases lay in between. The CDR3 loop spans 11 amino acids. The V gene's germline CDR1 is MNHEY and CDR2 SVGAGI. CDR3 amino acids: CASRAGRLLTF. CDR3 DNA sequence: TGTGCCAGCAGGGCGGGCAGGTTGCTCACCTTC.

In DNA form, the CDR3 reads TGTGCCAGCTCACCACGTGGTCCCGGGGAGCTGTTTTTT. Encoded protein: CASSPRGPGELFF. The chain is built from TRBV18 and TRBJ2-2; D ambiguous. The V end lost 1 base, the J end lost 6 bases, and 6 bases lay between the germline ends. The CDR3 spans 13 residues. Germline lookup yields CDR1 KGHSH and CDR2 LQKENI.

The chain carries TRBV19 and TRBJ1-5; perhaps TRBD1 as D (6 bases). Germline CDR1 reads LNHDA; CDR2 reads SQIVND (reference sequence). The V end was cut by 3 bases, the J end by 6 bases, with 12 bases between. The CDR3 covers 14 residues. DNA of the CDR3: TGTGCCAGTAGTATTACTCGGGGGCGTCAGCCCCAGCATTTT. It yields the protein CASSITRGRQPQHF.

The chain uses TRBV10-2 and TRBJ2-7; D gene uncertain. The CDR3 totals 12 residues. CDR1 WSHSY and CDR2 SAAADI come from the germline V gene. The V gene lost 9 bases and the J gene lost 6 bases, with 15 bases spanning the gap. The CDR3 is CASSGDESEQYF. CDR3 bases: TGCGCCAGTTCAGGCGACGAGAGCGAGCAGTACTTC.

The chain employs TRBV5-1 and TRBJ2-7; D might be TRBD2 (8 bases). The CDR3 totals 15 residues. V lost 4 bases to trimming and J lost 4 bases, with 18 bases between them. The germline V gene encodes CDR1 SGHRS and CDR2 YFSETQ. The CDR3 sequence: CASSGGGAGGYEQYF. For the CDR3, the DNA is TGCGCCAGCAGCGGAGGGGGCGCGGGAGGTTACGAGCAGTACTTC.

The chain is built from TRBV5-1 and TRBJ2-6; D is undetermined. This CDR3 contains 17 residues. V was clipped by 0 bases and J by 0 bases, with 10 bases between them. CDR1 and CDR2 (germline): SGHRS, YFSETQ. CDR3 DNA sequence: TGCGCCAGCAGCTTGGATCCGTTGAACTCTGGGGCCAACGTCCTGACTTTC. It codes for CASSLDPLNSGANVLTF.

The CDR3 nucleotides read TGCAGCGTTGAAGGGGCAGGGGAGACCCAGTACTTC. Translated: CSVEGAGETQYF. The chain employs TRBV29-1 and TRBJ2-5; D perhaps matches TRBD1 (5 bases). V dropped 1 base and J dropped 5 bases, with 8 bases sitting between them. Germline V CDR1 and CDR2: SQVTM, ANQGSEA. The CDR3 extends over 12 amino acids.

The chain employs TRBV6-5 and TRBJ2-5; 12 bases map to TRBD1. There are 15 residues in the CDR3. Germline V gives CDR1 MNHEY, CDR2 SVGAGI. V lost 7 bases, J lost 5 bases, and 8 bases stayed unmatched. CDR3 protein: CASNNRDRGRETQYF. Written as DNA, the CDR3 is TGTGCCAGCAACAACCGGGACAGGGGGCGGGAGACCCAGTACTTC.

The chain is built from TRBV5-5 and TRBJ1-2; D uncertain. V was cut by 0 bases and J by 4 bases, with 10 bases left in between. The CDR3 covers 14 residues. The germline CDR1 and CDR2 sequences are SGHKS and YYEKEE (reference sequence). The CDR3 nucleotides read TGTGCCAGCAGCTTGGATGGCGGCCCCTATGGCTACACCTTC. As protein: CASSLDGGPYGYTF.

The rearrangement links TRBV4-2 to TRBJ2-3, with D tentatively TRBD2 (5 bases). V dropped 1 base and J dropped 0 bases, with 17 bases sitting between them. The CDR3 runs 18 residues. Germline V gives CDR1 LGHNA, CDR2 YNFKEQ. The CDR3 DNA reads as TGTGCCAGCAGCCAAGGGTCTAGCCCGCCCAAAAGCACAGATACGCAGTATTTT. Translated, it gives CASSQGSSPPKSTDTQYF.

This chain's CDR3 is CAREDRDGYTF. CDR3 in DNA: TGTGCCAGAGAGGACCGGGATGGCTACACCTTC. The chain has TRBV30 and TRBJ1-2; D is uncertain. The CDR3 contains 11 residues. Trimming took 8 bases from V and 6 from J, leaving 13 bases between them. Per germline, CDR1 GTSNPN and CDR2 SVGIG (reference sequence).

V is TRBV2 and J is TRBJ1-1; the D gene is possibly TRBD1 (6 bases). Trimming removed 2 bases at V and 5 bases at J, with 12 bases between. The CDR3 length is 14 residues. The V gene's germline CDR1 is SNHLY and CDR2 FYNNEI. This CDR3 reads CASSESGGGTEAFF. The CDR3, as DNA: TGTGCCAGCAGTGAAAGTGGGGGCGGAACTGAAGCTTTCTTT.

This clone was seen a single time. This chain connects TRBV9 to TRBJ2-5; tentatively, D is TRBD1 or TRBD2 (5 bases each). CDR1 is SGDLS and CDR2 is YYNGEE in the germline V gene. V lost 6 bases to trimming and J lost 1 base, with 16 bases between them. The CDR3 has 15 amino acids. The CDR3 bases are TGTGCCAGCACCCGGGGCCCGATACCCCAAGAGACCCAGTACTTC. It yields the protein CASTRGPIPQETQYF.

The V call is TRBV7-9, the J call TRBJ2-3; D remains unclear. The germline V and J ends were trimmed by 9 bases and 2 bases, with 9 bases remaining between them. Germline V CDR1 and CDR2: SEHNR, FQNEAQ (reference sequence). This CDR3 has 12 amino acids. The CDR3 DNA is TGTGCCAGTCTGGGTCTCACAGATACGCAGTATTTT. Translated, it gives CASLGLTDTQYF.